This T cell receptor (beta chain) was found in a study of blood T cell repertoires in COVID-19. Study information: Sites in the United States, Italy and Spain provided acute and convalescent COVID-19 samples. Nucleic acid was either cDNA or gDNA, and it came from T cells, B-cell-depleted T cells, or PBMCs.

V shed 5 bases and J shed 2 bases, with 15 bases lying between them. Germline V gene sequence: CDR1 SEHNR, CDR2 FQNEAQ (reference sequence). The CDR3 covers 15 residues. Original analysis: Researchers report that nucleated cell counts were estimated from reference gene primer amplification. Produced via immunoSEQ multiplex PCR; TCRdb's table is partial and in-frame only. That table is the source of V, J and clone size, and D and trimming were worked out from the DNA. The data hold almost 250,000 clones, with 86% observed a single time. Sequenced sample: peripheral blood. This clonotype was obtained from an older woman who had recovered from COVID-19. The chain joins TRBV7-9 to TRBJ2-5; maybe TRBD2 (6 bases). CDR3 sequence: CASSQVLAIQETQYF. The CDR3 nucleotides are TGTGCCAGCAGCCAAGTCCTAGCGATACAAGAGACCCAGTACTTC.